The 4 T cell receptor beta chains reported below all come from one sample, sequenced in a study of beta chain features in type 1 diabetes. The whole isolated RNA underwent reverse transcription, so sequencing captured expressed TCRB transcripts. Here immunoSEQ multiplex PCR was the method, and the copy in TCRdb shows in-frame clones only, minus some. This sample yields approximately 140,000 clones, of which about 7% are seen a single time; under 1.5% belongs to the top ten. Sequencing was done on a sample of central memory CD4+ T cells from blood. Receptors originate from a woman aged 30 to 39 in good health.

This clone was counted between two and nine times. This chain links TRBV2 with TRBJ2-1; 7 nucleotides align to TRBD2. Germline CDR1 and CDR2: SNHLY and FYNNEI. The CDR3 extends over 16 amino acids. J was trimmed by 4 bases and V by 5 bases; bases with no gene match: 11. This chain's CDR3 is CASSRSRGSPYNEQFF. The CDR3 DNA reads as TGTGCCAGCAGTCGGAGTCGCGGGAGCCCTTACAATGAGCAGTTCTTC.

This clone occurred a few times. This sample includes further DNA sequences coding for the same CDR3. The rearrangement uses TRBV30 and TRBJ2-2; tentatively, D is TRBD2 (5 bases). Germline V gene lookup returns CDR1 GTSNPN and CDR2 SVGIG (reference sequence). The CDR3 covers 15 residues. The germline V and J ends were trimmed by 2 bases and 1 base, with 11 bases remaining between them. The CDR3 DNA sequence: TGTGCCTGGAGTCGTGGCGGACTGAACACCGGGGAGCTGTTTTTT. Protein: CAWSRGGLNTGELFF.

The CDR3 nucleotides read TGTGCCAGCAGCTTATCGGAGACCCAGTACTTC. This encodes CASSLSETQYF. V gene TRBV11-2 combines with J gene TRBJ2-5; D remains ambiguous. The CDR3 is 11 amino acids. Trimming left V 2 bases short and J 5 bases short, with 3 bases between. Looked up from germline, CDR1 is SGHAT and CDR2 is FQNNGV.

This clone has at least ten counts. The chain couples TRBV30 to TRBJ1-2; 9 bases agree with TRBD1. Germline V gene sequence: CDR1 GTSNPN, CDR2 SVGIG (reference sequence). The CDR3 runs 15 residues. Trimming removed 3 bases from V and 5 bases from J; junction bases left unmatched: 10. The CDR3 DNA reads TGTGCCTGGAGAGCACAGGGGGCGCGAGGTTATGGCTACACCTTC. Residues: CAWRAQGARGYGYTF.